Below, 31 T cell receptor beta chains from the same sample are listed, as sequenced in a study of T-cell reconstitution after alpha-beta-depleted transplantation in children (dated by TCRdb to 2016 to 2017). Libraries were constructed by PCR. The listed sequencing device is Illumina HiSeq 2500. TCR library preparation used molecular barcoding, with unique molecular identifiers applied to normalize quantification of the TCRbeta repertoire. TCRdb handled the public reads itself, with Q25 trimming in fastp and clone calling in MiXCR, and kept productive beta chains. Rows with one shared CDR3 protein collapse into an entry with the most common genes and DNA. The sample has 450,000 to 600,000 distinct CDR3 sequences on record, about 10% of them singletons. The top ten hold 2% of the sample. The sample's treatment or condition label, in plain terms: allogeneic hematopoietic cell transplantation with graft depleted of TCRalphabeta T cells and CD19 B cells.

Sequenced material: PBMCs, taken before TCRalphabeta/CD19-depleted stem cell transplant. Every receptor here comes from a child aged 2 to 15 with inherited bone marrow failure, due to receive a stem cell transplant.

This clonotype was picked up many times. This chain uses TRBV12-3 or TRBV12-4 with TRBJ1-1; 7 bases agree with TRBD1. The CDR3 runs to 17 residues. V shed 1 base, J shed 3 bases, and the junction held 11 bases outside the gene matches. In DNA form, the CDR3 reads TGTGCCAGCAGTTTAGGGACAGGCCCGAGAGGGCACACTGAAGCTTTCTTT. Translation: CASSLGTGPRGHTEAFF.

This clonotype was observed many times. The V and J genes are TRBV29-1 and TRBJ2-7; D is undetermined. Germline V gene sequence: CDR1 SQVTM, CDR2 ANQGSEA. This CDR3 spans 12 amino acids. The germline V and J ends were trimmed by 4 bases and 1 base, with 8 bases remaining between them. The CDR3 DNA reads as TGCAGCGTTGGAGTCGGTTCCTACGAGCAGTACTTC. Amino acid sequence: CSVGVGSYEQYF.

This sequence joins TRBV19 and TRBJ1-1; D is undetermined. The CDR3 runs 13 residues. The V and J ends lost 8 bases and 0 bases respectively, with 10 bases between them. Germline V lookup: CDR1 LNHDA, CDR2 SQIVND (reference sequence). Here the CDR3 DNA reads TGTGCCAGTCGTTCCGTAATGAACACTGAAGCTTTCTTT. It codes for CASRSVMNTEAFF.

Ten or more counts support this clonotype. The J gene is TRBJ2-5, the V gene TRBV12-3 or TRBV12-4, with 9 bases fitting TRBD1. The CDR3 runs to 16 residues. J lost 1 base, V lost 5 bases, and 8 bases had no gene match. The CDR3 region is CASSPYRGRPQETQYF. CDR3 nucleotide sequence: TGTGCCAGCAGTCCCTACAGGGGGCGCCCCCAAGAGACCCAGTACTTC.

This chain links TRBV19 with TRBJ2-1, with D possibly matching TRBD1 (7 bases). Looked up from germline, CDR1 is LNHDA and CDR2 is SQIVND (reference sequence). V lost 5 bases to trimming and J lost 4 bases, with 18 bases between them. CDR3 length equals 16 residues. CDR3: CASSALQGRPYNEQFF. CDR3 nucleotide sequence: TGTGCCAGTAGTGCCTTACAGGGGAGGCCGTACAATGAGCAGTTCTTC.

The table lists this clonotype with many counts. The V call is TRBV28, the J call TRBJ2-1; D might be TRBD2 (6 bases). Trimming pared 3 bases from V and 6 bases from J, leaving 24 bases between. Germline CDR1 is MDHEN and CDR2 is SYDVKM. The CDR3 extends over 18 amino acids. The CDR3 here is CASSLSLSGRLGRNEQFF. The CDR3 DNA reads TGTGCCAGCAGTTTGAGTCTCTCAGGCCGACTAGGGCGCAATGAGCAGTTCTTC.

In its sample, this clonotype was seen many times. The CDR3 region is CSVVKWTGELFF. The DNA for the CDR3 is TGCAGCGTTGTAAAATGGACCGGGGAGCTGTTTTTT. V is TRBV29-1 and J is TRBJ2-2, with unresolved D. The CDR3 length is 12 residues. Between the trimmed V and J ends, which lost 4 bases and 5 bases, there was a span of 8 bases. Germline CDR1 is SQVTM and CDR2 is ANQGSEA.

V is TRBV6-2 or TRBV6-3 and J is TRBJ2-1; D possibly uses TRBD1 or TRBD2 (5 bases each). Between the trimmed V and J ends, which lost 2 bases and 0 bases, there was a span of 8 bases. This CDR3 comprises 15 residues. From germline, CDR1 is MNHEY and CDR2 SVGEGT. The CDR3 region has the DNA TGTGCCAGCAGTTACGGGGGTTCCTCCTACAATGAGCAGTTCTTC. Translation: CASSYGGSSYNEQFF.

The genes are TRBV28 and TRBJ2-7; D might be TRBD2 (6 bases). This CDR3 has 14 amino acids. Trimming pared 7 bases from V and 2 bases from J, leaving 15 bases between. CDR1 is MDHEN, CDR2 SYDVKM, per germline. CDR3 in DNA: TGTGCCAGCATCGGGGTTGGAGGGCCCTACGAGCAGTACTTC. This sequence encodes CASIGVGGPYEQYF. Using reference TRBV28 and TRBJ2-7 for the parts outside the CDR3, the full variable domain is DVKVTQSSRYLVKRTGEKVFLECVQDMDHENMFWYRQDPGLGLRLIYFSYDVKMKEKGDIPEGYSVSREKKERFSLILESASTNQTSMYLCASIGVGGPYEQYFGPGTRLTVT.

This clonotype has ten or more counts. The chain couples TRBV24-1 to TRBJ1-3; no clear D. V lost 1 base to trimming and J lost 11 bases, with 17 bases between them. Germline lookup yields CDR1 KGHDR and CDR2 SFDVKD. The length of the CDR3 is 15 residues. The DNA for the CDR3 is TGTGCCACCAGTGATTTTCCAGGACTCCTAGCAGCCATATATTTT. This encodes CATSDFPGLLAAIYF.

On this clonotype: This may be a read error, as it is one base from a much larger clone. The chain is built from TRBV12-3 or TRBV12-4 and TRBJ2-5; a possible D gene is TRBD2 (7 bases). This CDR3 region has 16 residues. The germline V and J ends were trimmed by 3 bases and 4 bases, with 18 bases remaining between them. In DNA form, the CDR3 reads TGTGCCAGCAGTTTGTATAGGGGGAGGGCCGGAGAGACCCAGTACTTC. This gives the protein CASSLYRGRAGETQYF.

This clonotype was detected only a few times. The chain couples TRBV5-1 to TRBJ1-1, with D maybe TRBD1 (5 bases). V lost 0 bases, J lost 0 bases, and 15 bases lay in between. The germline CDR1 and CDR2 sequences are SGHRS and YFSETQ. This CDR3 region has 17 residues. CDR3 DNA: TGCGCCAGCAGCTTGGTGGGGCTCTCACTAATGAACACTGAAGCTTTCTTT. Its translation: CASSLVGLSLMNTEAFF.

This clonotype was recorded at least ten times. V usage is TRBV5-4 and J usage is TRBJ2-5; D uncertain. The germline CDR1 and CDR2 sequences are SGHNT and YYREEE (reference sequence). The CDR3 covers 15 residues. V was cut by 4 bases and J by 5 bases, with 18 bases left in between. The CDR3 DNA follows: TGTGCCAGCAGCCCCCGCTCCAGTATCTCGGAGACCCAGTACTTC. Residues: CASSPRSSISETQYF.

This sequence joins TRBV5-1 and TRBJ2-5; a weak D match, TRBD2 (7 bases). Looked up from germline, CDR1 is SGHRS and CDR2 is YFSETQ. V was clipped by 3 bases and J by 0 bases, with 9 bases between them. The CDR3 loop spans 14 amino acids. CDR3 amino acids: CASSWGGHQETQYF. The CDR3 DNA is TGCGCCAGCAGCTGGGGGGGGCACCAAGAGACCCAGTACTTC.

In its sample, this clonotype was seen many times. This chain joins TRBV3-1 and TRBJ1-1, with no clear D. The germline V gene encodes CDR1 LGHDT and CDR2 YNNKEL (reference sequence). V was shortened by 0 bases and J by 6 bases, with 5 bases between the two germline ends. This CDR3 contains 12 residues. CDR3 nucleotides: TGTGCCAGCAGCCAAGACCGGGCTGAAGCTTTCTTT. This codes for CASSQDRAEAFF.

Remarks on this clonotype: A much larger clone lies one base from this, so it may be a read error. CDR3 sequence reads: CSVVGDSSYEKYF. For the CDR3, the DNA is TGCAGCGTTGTCGGGGATTCCTCCTACGAGAAGTACTTC. The rearrangement joins TRBV29-1 to TRBJ2-7, with D perhaps TRBD2 (5 bases). In germline, CDR1 is SQVTM, CDR2 ANQGSEA. The CDR3 is 13 residues long.

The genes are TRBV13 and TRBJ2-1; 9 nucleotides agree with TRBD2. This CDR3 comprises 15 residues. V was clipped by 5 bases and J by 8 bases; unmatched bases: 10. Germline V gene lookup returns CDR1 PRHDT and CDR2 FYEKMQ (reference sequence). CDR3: CASSHSGRGPHEQFF. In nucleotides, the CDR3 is TGTGCCAGCAGCCATAGCGGGAGAGGTCCCCATGAGCAGTTCTTC. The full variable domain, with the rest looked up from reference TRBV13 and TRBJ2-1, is AAGVIQSPRHLIKEKRETATLKCYPIPRHDTVYWYQQGPGQDPQFLISFYEKMQSDKGSIPDRFSAQQFSDYHSELNMSSLELGDSALYFCASSHSGRGPHEQFFGPGTRLTVL.

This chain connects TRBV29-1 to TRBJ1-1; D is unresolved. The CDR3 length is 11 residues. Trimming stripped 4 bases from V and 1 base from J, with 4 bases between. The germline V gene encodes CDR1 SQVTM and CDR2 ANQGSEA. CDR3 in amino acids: CSVGRNTEAFF. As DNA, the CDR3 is TGCAGCGTTGGCAGGAACACTGAAGCTTTCTTT.

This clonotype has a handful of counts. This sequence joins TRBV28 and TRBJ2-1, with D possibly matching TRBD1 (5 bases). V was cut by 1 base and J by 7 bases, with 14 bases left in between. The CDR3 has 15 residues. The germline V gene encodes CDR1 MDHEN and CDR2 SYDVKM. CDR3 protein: CASSLFVPGSNEQFF. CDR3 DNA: TGTGCCAGCAGTTTATTCGTGCCAGGGTCGAATGAGCAGTTCTTC. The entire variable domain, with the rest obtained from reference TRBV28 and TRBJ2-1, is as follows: DVKVTQSSRYLVKRTGEKVFLECVQDMDHENMFWYRQDPGLGLRLIYFSYDVKMKEKGDIPEGYSVSREKKERFSLILESASTNQTSMYLCASSLFVPGSNEQFFGPGTRLTVL.

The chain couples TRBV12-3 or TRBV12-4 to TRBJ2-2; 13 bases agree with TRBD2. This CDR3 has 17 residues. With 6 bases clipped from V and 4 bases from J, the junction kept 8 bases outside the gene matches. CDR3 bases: TGTGCCAGCAGCCCAGGACTAGCGGGAGTGGTCACCGGGGAGCTGTTTTTT. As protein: CASSPGLAGVVTGELFF.

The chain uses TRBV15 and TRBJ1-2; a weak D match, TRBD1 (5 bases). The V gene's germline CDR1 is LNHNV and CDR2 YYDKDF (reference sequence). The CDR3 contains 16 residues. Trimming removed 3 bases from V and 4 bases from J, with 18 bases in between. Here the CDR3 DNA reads TGTGCCACCAGCAGCGCTGGACAAAACCGCGGCTATGGCTACACCTTC. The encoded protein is CATSSAGQNRGYGYTF. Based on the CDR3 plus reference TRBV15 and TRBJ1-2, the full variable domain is DAMVIQNPRYQVTQFGKPVTLSCSQTLNHNVMYWYQQKSSQAPKLLFHYYDKDFNNEADTPDNFQSRRPNTSFCFLDIRSPGLGDTAMYLCATSSAGQNRGYGYTFGSGTRLTVV.

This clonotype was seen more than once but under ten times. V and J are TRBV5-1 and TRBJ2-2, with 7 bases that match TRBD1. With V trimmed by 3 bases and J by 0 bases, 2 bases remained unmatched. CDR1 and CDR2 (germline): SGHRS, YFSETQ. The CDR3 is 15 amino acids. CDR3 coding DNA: TGCGCCAGCAGCTACGGACAGGCGAACACCGGGGAGCTGTTTTTT. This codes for CASSYGQANTGELFF. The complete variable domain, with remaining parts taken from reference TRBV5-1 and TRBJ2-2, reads KAGVTQTPRYLIKTRGQQVTLSCSPISGHRSVSWYQQTPGQGLQFLFEYFSETQRNKGNFPGRFSGRQFSNSRSEMNVSTLELGDSALYLCASSYGQANTGELFFGEGSRLTVL.

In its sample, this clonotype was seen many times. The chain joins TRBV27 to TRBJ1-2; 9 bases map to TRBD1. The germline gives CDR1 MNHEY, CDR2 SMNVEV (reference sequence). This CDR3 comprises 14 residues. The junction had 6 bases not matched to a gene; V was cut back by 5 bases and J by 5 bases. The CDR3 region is CASSPGQGLYGYTF. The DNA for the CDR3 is TGTGCCAGCAGTCCCGGACAGGGGCTATATGGCTACACCTTC.

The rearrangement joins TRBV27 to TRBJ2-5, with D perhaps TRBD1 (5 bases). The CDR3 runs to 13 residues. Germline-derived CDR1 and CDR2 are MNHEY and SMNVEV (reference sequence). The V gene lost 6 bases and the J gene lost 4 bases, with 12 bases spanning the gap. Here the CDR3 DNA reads TGTGCCAGCAGACGCAGGGTCGGAGAGACCCAGTACTTC. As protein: CASRRRVGETQYF.

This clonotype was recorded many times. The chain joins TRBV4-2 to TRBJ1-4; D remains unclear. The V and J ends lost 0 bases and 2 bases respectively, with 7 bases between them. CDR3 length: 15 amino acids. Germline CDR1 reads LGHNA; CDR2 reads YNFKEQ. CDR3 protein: CASSQEGSTNEKLFF. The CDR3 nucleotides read TGTGCCAGCAGCCAAGAGGGCAGTACTAATGAAAAACTGTTTTTT.

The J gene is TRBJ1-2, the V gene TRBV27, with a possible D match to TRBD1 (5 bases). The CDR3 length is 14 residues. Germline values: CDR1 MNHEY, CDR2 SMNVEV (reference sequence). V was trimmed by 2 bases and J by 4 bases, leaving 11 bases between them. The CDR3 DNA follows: TGTGCCAGCAGTTTAACAGGTGGGCTCTATGGCTACACCTTC. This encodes CASSLTGGLYGYTF.

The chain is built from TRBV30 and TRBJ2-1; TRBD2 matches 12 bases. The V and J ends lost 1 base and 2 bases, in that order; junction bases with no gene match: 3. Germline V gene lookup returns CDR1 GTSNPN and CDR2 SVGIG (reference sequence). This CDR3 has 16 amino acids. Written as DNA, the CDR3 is TGTGCCTGGAGTGGACTAGCGGGAGACCCCTACAATGAGCAGTTCTTC. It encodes CAWSGLAGDPYNEQFF.

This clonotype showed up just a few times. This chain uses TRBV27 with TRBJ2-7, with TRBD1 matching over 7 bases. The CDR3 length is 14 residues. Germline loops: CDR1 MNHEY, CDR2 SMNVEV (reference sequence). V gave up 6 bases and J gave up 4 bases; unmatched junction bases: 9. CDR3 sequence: CASREQGRRYEQYF. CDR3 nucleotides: TGTGCCAGCAGGGAACAGGGGCGGAGGTACGAGCAGTACTTC.

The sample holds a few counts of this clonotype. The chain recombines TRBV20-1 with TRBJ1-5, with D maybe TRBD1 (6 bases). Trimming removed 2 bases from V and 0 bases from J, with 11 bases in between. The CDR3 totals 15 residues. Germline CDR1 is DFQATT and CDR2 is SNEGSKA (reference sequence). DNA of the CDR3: TGCAGTGCTAGACTCAGGGGACATAGCAATCAGCCCCAGCATTTT. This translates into CSARLRGHSNQPQHF.

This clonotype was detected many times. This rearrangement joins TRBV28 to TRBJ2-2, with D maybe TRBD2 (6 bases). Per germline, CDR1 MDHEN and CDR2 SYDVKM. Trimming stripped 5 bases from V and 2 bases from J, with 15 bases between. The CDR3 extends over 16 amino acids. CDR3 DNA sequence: TGTGCCAGCAGTCAACCAACGGACTATAACACCGGGGAGCTGTTTTTT. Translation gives CASSQPTDYNTGELFF. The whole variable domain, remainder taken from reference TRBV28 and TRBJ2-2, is DVKVTQSSRYLVKRTGEKVFLECVQDMDHENMFWYRQDPGLGLRLIYFSYDVKMKEKGDIPEGYSVSREKKERFSLILESASTNQTSMYLCASSQPTDYNTGELFFGEGSRLTVL.

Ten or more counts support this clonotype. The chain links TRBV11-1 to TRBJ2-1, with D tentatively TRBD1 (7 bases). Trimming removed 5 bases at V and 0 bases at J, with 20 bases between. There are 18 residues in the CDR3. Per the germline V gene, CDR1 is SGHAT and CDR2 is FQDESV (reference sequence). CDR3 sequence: CASSQDREATRSYNEQFF. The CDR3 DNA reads TGTGCCAGCAGCCAAGACAGGGAGGCTACTCGCTCCTACAATGAGCAGTTCTTC.